Sequencing of this T cell receptor beta chain was carried out in a study of shared clonotypes between healthy human individuals. In the original processing: Junction-only sequences without quality scores came from ImmunoSEQ, so filtering differed. Here immunoSEQ multiplex PCR was the method, and the copy in TCRdb shows in-frame clones only, minus some. That table furnishes V, J and clone size, whereas the DNA furnished D and trimming. Of some 2,000,000 clones in the sample, almost 96% were seen once. Note on this clone: Its specificity is unknown.

The CDR3 is 14 residues long. Germline V gives CDR1 ENHRY, CDR2 SYGVKD. The ends were cut back, 4 bases at V and 2 bases at J, with 9 bases in the middle. Whole-study results and caveats: Compared with clonotypes that all four donors shared, non-shared clonotypes had lower generation probabilities.

The chain recombines TRBV10-3 with TRBJ2-4, with D possibly matching TRBD2 (6 bases). The sequence was collected from a man aged 18-30 years in good health. Source material: naive CD4+ T cells sorted from blood. Stated subset: CD45RA+ positively selected. The CDR3 DNA sequence: TGTGCCATCAGTGGCGGGGAATCCAAAAACATTCAGTACTTC. Protein product: CAISGGESKNIQYF.